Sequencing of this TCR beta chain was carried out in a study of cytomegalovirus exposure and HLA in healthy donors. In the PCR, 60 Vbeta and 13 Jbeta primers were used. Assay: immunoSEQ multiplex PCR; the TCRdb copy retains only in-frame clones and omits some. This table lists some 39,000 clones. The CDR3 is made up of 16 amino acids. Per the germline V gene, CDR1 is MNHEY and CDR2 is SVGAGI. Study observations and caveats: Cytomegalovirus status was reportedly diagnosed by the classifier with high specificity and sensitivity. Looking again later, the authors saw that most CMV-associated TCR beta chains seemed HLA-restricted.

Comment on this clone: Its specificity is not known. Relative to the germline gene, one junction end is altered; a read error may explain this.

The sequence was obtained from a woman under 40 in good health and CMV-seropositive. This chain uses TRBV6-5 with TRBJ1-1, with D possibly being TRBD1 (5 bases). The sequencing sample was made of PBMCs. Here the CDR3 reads CASSYSSKGLKTEAFF. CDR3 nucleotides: TGTGCCAGCAGTTACTCGAGTAAGGGGCTGAAGACTGAAGCTTTCTTT.